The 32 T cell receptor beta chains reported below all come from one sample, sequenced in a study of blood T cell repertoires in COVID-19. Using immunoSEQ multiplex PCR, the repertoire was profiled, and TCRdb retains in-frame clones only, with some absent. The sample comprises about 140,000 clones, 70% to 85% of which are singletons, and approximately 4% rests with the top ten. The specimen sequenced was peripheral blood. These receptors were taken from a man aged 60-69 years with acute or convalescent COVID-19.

Here the CDR3 reads CATSQVAGGTYEQYF. The CDR3 nucleotides are TGTGCCACGTCTCAGGTAGCGGGGGGTACCTACGAGCAGTACTTC. The V call is TRBV19, the J call TRBJ2-7, with 10 bases matching TRBD2. Trimming removed 10 bases from V and 2 bases from J; junction bases left unmatched: 11. The V gene's germline CDR1 is LNHDA and CDR2 SQIVND (reference sequence). CDR3 length equals 15 residues.

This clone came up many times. This chain's CDR3 is CASSLSLDEQFF. CDR3 nucleotides: TGCGCCAGCAGCCTATCCCTAGATGAGCAGTTCTTC. This chain connects TRBV5-1 to TRBJ2-1; D call uncertain. The CDR3 is made up of 12 amino acids. Trimming stripped 4 bases from V and 8 bases from J, with 10 bases between. CDR1 SGHRS and CDR2 YFSETQ come from the germline V gene.

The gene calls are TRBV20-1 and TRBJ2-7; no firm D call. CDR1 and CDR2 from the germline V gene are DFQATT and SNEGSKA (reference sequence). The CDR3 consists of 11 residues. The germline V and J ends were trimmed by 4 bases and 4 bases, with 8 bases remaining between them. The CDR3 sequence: CSAKYLYEQYF. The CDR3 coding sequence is TGCAGTGCTAAATACCTATACGAGCAGTACTTC.

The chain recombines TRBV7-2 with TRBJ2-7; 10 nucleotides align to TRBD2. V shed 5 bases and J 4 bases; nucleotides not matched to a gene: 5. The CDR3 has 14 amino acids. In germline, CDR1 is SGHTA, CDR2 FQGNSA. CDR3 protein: CASSATSGNYEQYF. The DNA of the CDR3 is TGTGCCAGCAGCGCAACTAGCGGGAATTACGAGCAGTACTTC.

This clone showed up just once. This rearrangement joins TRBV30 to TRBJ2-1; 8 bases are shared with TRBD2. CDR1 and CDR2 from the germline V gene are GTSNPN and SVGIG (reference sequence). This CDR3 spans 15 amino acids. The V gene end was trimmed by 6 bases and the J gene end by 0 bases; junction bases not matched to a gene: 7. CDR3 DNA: TGTGCCTGTACCCCCGGGAGGGCCTCCTACAATGAGCAGTTCTTC. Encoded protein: CACTPGRASYNEQFF.

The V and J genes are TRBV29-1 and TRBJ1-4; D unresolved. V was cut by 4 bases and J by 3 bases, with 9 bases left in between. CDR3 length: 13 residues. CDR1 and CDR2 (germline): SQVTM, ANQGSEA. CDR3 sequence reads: CSVALQANEKLFF. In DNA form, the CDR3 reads TGCAGCGTTGCGTTGCAGGCTAATGAAAAACTGTTTTTT.

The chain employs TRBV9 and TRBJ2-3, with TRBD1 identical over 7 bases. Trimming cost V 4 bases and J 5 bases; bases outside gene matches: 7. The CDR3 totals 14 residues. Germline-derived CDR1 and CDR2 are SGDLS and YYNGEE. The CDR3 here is CASSPTGERDTQYF. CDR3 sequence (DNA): TGTGCCAGCAGCCCAACAGGGGAGAGAGATACGCAGTATTTT.

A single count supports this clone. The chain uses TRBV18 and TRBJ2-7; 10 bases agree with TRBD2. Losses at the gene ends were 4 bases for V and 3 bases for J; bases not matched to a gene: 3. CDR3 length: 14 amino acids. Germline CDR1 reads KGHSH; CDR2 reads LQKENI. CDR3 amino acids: CASSRGTSDYEQYF. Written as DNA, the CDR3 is TGTGCCAGCTCACGGGGGACTAGCGACTACGAGCAGTACTTC.

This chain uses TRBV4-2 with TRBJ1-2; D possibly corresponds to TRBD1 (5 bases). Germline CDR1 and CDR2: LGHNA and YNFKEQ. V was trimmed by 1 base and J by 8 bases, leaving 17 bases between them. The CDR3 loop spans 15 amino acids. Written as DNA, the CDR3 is TGTGCCAGCAGCCAAGGAAGGGCGGGGGGAGAAGGCTACACCTTC. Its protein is CASSQGRAGGEGYTF.

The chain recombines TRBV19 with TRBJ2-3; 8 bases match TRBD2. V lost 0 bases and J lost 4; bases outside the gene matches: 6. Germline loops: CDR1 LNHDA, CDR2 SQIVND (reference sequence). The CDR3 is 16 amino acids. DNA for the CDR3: TGTGCCAGTAGTATAGATGGGAGCGGGAGAGCAGATACGCAGTATTTT. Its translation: CASSIDGSGRADTQYF.

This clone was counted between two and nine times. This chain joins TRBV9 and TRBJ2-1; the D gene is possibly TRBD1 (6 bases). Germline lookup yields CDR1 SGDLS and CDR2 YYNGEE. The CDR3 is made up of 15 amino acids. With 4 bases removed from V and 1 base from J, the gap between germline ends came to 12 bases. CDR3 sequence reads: CASSPRGSSYNEQFF. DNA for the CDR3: TGTGCCAGCAGCCCAAGGGGGAGTTCCTACAATGAGCAGTTCTTC.

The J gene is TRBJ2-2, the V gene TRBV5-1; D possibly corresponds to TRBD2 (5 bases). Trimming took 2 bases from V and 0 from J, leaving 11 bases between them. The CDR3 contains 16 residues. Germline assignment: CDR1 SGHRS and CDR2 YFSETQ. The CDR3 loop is CASSFATGSNTGELFF. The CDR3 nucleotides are TGCGCCAGCAGCTTCGCCACGGGATCGAACACCGGGGAGCTGTTTTTT.

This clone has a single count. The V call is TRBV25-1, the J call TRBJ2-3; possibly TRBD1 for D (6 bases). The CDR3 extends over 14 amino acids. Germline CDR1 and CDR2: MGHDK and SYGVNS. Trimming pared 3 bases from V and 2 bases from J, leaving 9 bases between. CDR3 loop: CASSEGQDTDTQYF. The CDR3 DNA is TGTGCCAGCAGTGAGGGACAAGACACAGATACGCAGTATTTT. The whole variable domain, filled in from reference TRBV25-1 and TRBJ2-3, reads EADIYQTPRYLVIGTGKKITLECSQTMGHDKMYWYQQDPGMELHLIHYSYGVNSTEKGDLSSESTVSRIRTEHFPLTLESARPSHTSQYLCASSEGQDTDTQYFGPGTRLTVL.

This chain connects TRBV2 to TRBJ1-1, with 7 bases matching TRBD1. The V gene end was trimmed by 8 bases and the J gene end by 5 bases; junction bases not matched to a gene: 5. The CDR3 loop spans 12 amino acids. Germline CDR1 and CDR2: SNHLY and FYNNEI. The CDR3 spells CASRQGGTEAFF. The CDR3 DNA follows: TGTGCCAGCCGACAGGGCGGGACTGAAGCTTTCTTT.

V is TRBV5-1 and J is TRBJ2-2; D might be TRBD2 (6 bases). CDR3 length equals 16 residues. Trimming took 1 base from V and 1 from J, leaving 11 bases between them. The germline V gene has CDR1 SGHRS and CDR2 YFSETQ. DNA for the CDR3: TGCGCCAGCAGCTTGCTGGGACTCCAGAACACCGGGGAGCTGTTTTTT. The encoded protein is CASSLLGLQNTGELFF. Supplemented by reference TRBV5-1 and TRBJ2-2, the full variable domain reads KAGVTQTPRYLIKTRGQQVTLSCSPISGHRSVSWYQQTPGQGLQFLFEYFSETQRNKGNFPGRFSGRQFSNSRSEMNVSTLELGDSALYLCASSLLGLQNTGELFFGEGSRLTVL.

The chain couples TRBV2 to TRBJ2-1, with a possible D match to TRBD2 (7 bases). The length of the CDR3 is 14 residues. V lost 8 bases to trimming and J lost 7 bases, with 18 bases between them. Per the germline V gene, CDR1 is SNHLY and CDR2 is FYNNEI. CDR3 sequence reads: CASEGARGANEQFF. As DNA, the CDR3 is TGTGCCAGCGAAGGGGCCCGGGGGGCGAATGAGCAGTTCTTC.

The CDR3 DNA sequence: TGCGCCAGCAGCTTGAGGACAGGGCTCAACACTGAAGCTTTCTTT. This codes for CASSLRTGLNTEAFF. This chain uses TRBV5-1 with TRBJ1-1; 8 bases map to TRBD1. The CDR3 has 15 residues. Per germline, CDR1 SGHRS and CDR2 YFSETQ. J was trimmed by 2 bases and V by 1 base; bases with no gene match: 4.

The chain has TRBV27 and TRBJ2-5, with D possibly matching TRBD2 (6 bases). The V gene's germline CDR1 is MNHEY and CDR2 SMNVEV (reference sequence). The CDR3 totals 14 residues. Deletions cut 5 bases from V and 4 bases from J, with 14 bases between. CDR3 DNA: TGTGCCAGCAGTCCTGGGCGGGAAGGAGAGACCCAGTACTTC. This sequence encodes CASSPGREGETQYF.

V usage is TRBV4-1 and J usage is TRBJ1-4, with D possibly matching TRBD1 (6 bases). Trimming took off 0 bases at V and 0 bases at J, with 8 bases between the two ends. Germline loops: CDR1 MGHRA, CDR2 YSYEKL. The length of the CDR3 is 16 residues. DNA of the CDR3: TGCGCCAGCAGCCAAGATGGGGGCGCAACTAATGAAAAACTGTTTTTT. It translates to CASSQDGGATNEKLFF.

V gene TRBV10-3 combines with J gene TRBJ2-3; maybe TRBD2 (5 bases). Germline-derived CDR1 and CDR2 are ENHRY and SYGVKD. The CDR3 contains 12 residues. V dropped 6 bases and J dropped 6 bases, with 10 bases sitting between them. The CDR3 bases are TGTGCCATCAGCCTAGGAGGTGATACGCAGTATTTT. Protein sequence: CAISLGGDTQYF.

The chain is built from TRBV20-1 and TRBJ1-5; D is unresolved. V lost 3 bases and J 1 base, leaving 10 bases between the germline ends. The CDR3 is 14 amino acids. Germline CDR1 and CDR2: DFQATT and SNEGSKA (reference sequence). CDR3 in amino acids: CSASTGRSNQPQHF. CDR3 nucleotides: TGCAGTGCTAGTACCGGGAGAAGCAATCAGCCCCAGCATTTT.

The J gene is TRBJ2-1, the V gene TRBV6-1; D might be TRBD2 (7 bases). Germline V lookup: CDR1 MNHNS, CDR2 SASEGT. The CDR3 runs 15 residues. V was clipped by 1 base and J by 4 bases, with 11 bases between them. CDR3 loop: CASSEEGGGYNEQFF. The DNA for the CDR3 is TGTGCCAGCAGTGAAGAAGGGGGGGGATACAATGAGCAGTTCTTC.

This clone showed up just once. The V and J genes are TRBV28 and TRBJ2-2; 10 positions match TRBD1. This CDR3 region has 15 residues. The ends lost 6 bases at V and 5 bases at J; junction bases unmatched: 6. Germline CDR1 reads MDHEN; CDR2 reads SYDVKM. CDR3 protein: CASSPAGQGTGELFF. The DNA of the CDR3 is TGTGCCAGCAGCCCCGCGGGACAGGGGACCGGGGAGCTGTTTTTT.

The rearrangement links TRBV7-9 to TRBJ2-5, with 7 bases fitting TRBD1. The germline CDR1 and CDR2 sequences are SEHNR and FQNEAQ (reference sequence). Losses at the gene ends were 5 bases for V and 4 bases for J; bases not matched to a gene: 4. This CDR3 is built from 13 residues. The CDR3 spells CASSQDRRETQYF. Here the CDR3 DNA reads TGTGCCAGCAGCCAGGACAGGCGAGAGACCCAGTACTTC.

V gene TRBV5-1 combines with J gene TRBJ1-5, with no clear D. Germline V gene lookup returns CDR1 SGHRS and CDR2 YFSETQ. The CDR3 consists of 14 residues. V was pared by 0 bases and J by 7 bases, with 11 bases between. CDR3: CASSLDGDRQPQHF. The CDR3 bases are TGCGCCAGCAGCTTGGACGGGGATCGGCAGCCCCAGCATTTT.

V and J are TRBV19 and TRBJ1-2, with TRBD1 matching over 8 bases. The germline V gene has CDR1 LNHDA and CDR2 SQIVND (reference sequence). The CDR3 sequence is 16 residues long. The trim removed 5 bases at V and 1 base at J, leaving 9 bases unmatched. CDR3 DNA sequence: TGTGCCAGTAGTGTTGACAGGGGACTGAGTAACTATGGCTACACCTTC. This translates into CASSVDRGLSNYGYTF.

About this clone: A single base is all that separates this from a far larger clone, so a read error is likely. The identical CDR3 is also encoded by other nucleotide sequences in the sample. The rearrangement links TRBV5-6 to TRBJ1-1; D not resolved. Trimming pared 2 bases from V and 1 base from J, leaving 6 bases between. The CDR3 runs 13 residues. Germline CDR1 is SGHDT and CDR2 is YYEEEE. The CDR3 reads CASSFGGNTEAFF. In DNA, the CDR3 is TGTGCCAGCAGCTTTGGCGGGAACACTGAAGCTTTCTTT.

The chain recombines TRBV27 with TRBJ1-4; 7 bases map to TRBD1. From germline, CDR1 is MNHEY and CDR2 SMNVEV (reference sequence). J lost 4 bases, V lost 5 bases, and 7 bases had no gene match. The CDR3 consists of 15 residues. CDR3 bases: TGTGCCAGCAGTCCGACAGGGAGCCATAATGAAAAACTGTTTTTT. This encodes CASSPTGSHNEKLFF.

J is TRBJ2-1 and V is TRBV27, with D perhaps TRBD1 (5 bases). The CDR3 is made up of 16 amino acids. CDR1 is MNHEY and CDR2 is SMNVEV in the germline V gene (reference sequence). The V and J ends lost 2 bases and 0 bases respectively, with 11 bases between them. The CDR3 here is CASSLRGSNSYNEQFF. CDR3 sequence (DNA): TGTGCCAGCAGTTTAAGGGGCTCAAACTCCTACAATGAGCAGTTCTTC.

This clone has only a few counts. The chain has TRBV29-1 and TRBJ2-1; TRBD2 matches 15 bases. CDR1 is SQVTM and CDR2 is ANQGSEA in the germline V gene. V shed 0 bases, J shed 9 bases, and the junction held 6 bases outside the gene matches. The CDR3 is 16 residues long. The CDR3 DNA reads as TGCAGCGTTGAAGAGGCCCGGACTAGCGGGAGGGGTGAGCAGTTCTTC. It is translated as CSVEEARTSGRGEQFF.

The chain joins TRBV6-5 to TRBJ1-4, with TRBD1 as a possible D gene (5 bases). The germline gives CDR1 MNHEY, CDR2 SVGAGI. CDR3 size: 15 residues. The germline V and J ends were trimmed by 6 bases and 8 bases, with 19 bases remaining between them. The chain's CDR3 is CASSQGHALYEKLFF. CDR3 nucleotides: TGTGCCAGCAGCCAAGGACACGCATTATACGAAAAACTGTTTTTT.

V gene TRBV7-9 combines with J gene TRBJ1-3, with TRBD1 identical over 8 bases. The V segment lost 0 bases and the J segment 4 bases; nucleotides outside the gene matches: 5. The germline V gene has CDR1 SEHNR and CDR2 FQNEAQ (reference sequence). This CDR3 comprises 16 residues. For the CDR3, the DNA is TGTGCCAGCAGCTTAGCGTCCGGACAGGGCGGAAACACCATATATTTT. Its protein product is CASSLASGQGGNTIYF.